The 27 T cell receptor beta chains listed next were all sequenced from one sample in a study of PD-1 blockade in classical Hodgkin lymphoma. Every patient relapsed after autologous stem cell transplantation, and brentuximab vedotin exposure varied. Method: immunoSEQ multiplex PCR; TCRdb's copy keeps in-frame clones and lacks some. The sample lists 40,000 or so clones, about 85% occurring once. Specimen: peripheral blood mononuclear cells (PBMCs), collected before the second cycle of nivolumab. The receptors derive from a human donor with classical Hodgkin lymphoma.

The chain carries TRBV27 and TRBJ1-2, with D tentatively TRBD1 (6 bases). This CDR3 comprises 12 residues. Per germline, CDR1 MNHEY and CDR2 SMNVEV (reference sequence). CDR3 DNA: TGTGCGAGCTGGGGGGGCAACTATGGCTACACCTTC. Translating gives CASWGGNYGYTF.

This clone was observed a handful of times. V usage is TRBV14 and J usage is TRBJ2-7; D remains unclear. The V end was cut by 1 base, the J end by 0 bases, with 13 bases between. The CDR3 is 16 residues long. Germline loops: CDR1 SGHDN, CDR2 FVKESK. Here the CDR3 reads CASSQGSQSSSYEQYF. In nucleotides, the CDR3 is TGTGCCAGCAGCCAAGGTAGCCAGTCGAGCTCCTACGAGCAGTACTTC.

The CDR3 nucleotides are TGTGCCAGCAGCCCCCAACGGGGCCACAATGAGCAGTTCTTC. Its protein is CASSPQRGHNEQFF. The chain couples TRBV7-3 to TRBJ2-1; D tentatively fits TRBD1 or TRBD2 (5 bases each). Trimming took off 5 bases at V and 5 bases at J, with 13 bases between the two ends. Germline V CDR1 and CDR2: SGHTA, FQGTGA. The CDR3 runs 14 residues.

The chain carries TRBV21-1 and TRBJ1-3. TRBV21-1 is described as a pseudogene. There are 16 residues in the CDR3. CDR3 bases: TGTGCCAGCAGCAAAGAAAGAGGGGGGTGCGGAAACACCATATATTTT. This encodes CASSKERGGCGNTIYF.

V gene TRBV19 combines with J gene TRBJ2-2; possible D gene TRBD1, 5 bases. V lost 1 base to trimming and J lost 6 bases, with 15 bases between them. Germline lookup yields CDR1 LNHDA and CDR2 SQIVND (reference sequence). This CDR3 has 16 amino acids. CDR3 nucleotides: TGTGCCAGTAGTATAGTGCCAGGGCAAATCGCCGGGGAGCTGTTTTTT. This codes for CASSIVPGQIAGELFF.

The CDR3: CASSTRTSITTDTQYF. In DNA, the CDR3 is TGTGCCAGTAGTACGAGGACTAGCATAACCACAGATACGCAGTATTTT. This chain uses TRBV19 with TRBJ2-3; the match to TRBD2 covers 8 bases. CDR1 LNHDA and CDR2 SQIVND come from the germline V gene (reference sequence). The V and J ends lost 4 bases and 2 bases, in that order; junction bases with no gene match: 8. The CDR3 spans 16 residues.

There are a few counts of this clone. The genes are TRBV9 and TRBJ1-2, with 7 bases that match TRBD1. Looked up from germline, CDR1 is SGDLS and CDR2 is YYNGEE. The CDR3 runs to 14 residues. Trimming took 3 bases from V and 0 from J; bases not matched to a gene: 2. The CDR3 region is CASSAGTANYGYTF. CDR3 DNA: TGTGCCAGCAGCGCCGGGACAGCTAACTATGGCTACACCTTC. Full variable domain (remainder filled in from reference TRBV9 and TRBJ1-2): DSGVTQTPKHLITATGQRVTLRCSPRSGDLSVYWYQQSLDQGLQFLIQYYNGEERAKGNILERFSAQQFPDLHSELNLSSLELGDSALYFCASSAGTANYGYTFGSGTRLTVV.

The gene calls are TRBV6-1 and TRBJ2-5; 9 nucleotides agree with TRBD2. J gave up 6 bases and V 4 bases, and 12 bases lay outside the gene matches. CDR1 and CDR2 (germline): MNHNS, SASEGT. This CDR3 has 16 residues. The chain's CDR3 is CASSGGWTSERQTQYF. CDR3 nucleotide sequence: TGTGCCAGCAGTGGAGGTTGGACTAGCGAGCGACAGACCCAGTACTTC.

This chain links TRBV7-2 with TRBJ1-1, with D perhaps TRBD1 (5 bases). Germline V gene data show CDR1 as SGHTA and CDR2 as FQGNSA. This CDR3 comprises 15 residues. Trimming shortened V by 5 bases and J by 0 bases, and 13 bases separated the two germline ends. The CDR3 here is CASSTPTDMNTEAFF. As DNA, the CDR3 is TGTGCCAGCAGCACCCCGACAGATATGAACACTGAAGCTTTCTTT.

The V gene is TRBV5-4, the J gene TRBJ2-7, with TRBD1 identical over 7 bases. The ends lost 0 bases at V and 5 bases at J; junction bases unmatched: 2. There are 13 residues in the CDR3. CDR1 and CDR2 (germline): SGHNT, YYREEE (reference sequence). The CDR3 sequence: CASSLGQGDEQYF. CDR3 DNA: TGTGCCAGCAGCTTGGGACAGGGTGACGAGCAGTACTTC. Filled out from reference TRBV5-4 and TRBJ2-7, the complete variable domain reads ETGVTQSPTHLIKTRGQQVTLRCSSQSGHNTVSWYQQALGQGPQFIFQYYREEENGRGNFPPRFSGLQFPNYSSELNVNALELDDSALYLCASSLGQGDEQYFGPGTRLTVT.

The rearrangement uses TRBV10-3 and TRBJ1-5; D gene uncertain. The germline gives CDR1 ENHRY, CDR2 SYGVKD. V lost 2 bases, J lost 1 base, and 3 bases lay in between. The CDR3 totals 13 residues. The CDR3 sequence is CAISETSNQPQHF. In DNA, the CDR3 is TGTGCCATCAGTGAGACAAGCAATCAGCCCCAGCATTTT.

V and J are TRBV15 and TRBJ1-1; the match to TRBD1 covers 7 bases. Germline trimming cut 3 bases from V and 1 base from J; bases unmatched to any gene: 5. The CDR3 contains 15 residues. Per the germline V gene, CDR1 is LNHNV and CDR2 is YYDKDF (reference sequence). CDR3 protein: CATSREGAGNTEAFF. CDR3 DNA sequence: TGTGCCACCAGCAGGGAGGGGGCGGGGAACACTGAAGCTTTCTTT.

For the CDR3, the DNA is TGTGCCAGCTCACCTGCCGGCTTGACAGGGATTGGACTCACAGATACGCAGTATTTT. This codes for CASSPAGLTGIGLTDTQYF. V usage is TRBV18 and J usage is TRBJ2-3; TRBD1 matches 7 bases. V trimming: 3 bases; J trimming: 2 bases; junction bases outside the gene matches: 17. The CDR3 consists of 19 residues. In germline, CDR1 is KGHSH, CDR2 LQKENI.

The rearrangement links TRBV7-2 to TRBJ2-5, with a weak D call TRBD1 (6 bases). V was trimmed by 5 bases and J by 3 bases, leaving 13 bases between them. The germline gives CDR1 SGHTA, CDR2 FQGNSA. This CDR3 contains 14 residues. This CDR3 is CASSRGQQEETQYF. Here the CDR3 DNA reads TGTGCCAGCAGCCGAGGACAGCAAGAAGAGACCCAGTACTTC.

The sample holds one count of this clone. The chain uses TRBV25-1 and TRBJ2-7; D is ambiguous. V lost 4 bases and J 5 bases, leaving 9 bases between the germline ends. Germline V gene sequence: CDR1 MGHDK, CDR2 SYGVNS. CDR3 size: 12 residues. The CDR3: CASSGGPHEQYF. The CDR3 DNA sequence: TGTGCCAGCAGTGGCGGCCCCCACGAGCAGTACTTC.

Details on this clone: At one of its ends the junction is not consistent with the germline gene, which may arise from a read error. The same CDR3 also results from other DNA sequences found in this sample. J is TRBJ1-4 and V is TRBV5-1; D gene uncertain. The germline V gene encodes CDR1 SGHRS and CDR2 YFSETQ. The CDR3 length is 15 residues. The CDR3 DNA reads as TGTGCCAGCAGCCACGCCACCTCAACTAATGAAAAACTGTTTTTT. Its translation is CASSHATSTNEKLFF.

On this clone: At the DNA level, this CDR3 is encoded by other sequences in the same sample as well. The V call is TRBV28, the J call TRBJ2-7, with D hard to call. Between the trimmed V and J ends, which lost 3 bases and 0 bases, there was a span of 6 bases. CDR1 and CDR2 from the germline V gene are MDHEN and SYDVKM. The CDR3 is made up of 13 amino acids. CDR3 DNA: TGTGCCAGCAGTTTTCCGAACTCCTACGAGCAGTACTTC. This codes for CASSFPNSYEQYF.

The J gene is TRBJ2-3, the V gene TRBV27, with 9 bases lining up with TRBD2. The CDR3 is 14 residues long. V was clipped by 0 bases and J by 10 bases; unmatched bases: 5. The V gene's germline CDR1 is MNHEY and CDR2 SMNVEV (reference sequence). In DNA, the CDR3 is TGTGCCAGCAGTTTATCATTTGCGGGAGGGCCGCAGTATTTT. Translated, it gives CASSLSFAGGPQYF.

V usage is TRBV28 and J usage is TRBJ1-1; no clear D. V lost 8 bases and J 3 bases, leaving 4 bases between the germline ends. The germline gives CDR1 MDHEN, CDR2 SYDVKM. The CDR3 has 10 residues. The CDR3 DNA follows: TGTGCCAGCCGGGACACTGAAGCTTTCTTT. Translated: CASRDTEAFF.

The chain has TRBV27 and TRBJ2-2, with TRBD1 identical over 9 bases. The V segment lost 5 bases and the J segment 7 bases; nucleotides outside the gene matches: 8. Looked up from germline, CDR1 is MNHEY and CDR2 is SMNVEV (reference sequence). This CDR3 has 15 amino acids. CDR3 coding DNA: TGTGCCAGCAGTGCCGGGACAGGGCTGGTCGGGGAGCTGTTTTTT. This encodes CASSAGTGLVGELFF.

This clone is classed as medium-sized. J is TRBJ1-5 and V is TRBV21-1; the DNA was not used to check the table's D call, TRBD1. TRBV21-1 constitutes a pseudogene. The CDR3 length is 17 residues. This CDR3 is CASSKEEDRVNNQPQHF. The DNA of the CDR3 is TGTGCCAGCAGCAAAGAGGAAGACAGGGTGAACAATCAGCCCCAGCATTTT.

This chain uses TRBV19 with TRBJ2-7, with no clear D. This CDR3 is 14 amino acids long. The V end was cut by 1 base, the J end by 6 bases, with 13 bases between. CDR1 and CDR2 (germline): LNHDA, SQIVND (reference sequence). In DNA, the CDR3 is TGTGCCAGTAGTATAGTTACGACGGCCGGCGAGCAGTACTTC. Protein sequence: CASSIVTTAGEQYF.

The chain recombines TRBV28 with TRBJ1-2; 7 bases are a match to TRBD1. The J segment lost 0 bases and the V segment lost 4 bases, leaving 17 bases of the junction unmatched. There are 19 residues in the CDR3. The germline gives CDR1 MDHEN, CDR2 SYDVKM. The CDR3 loop is CASSSHGFRGGTSNYGYTF. In nucleotides, the CDR3 is TGTGCCAGCAGTTCCCATGGGTTTCGAGGGGGCACTTCTAACTATGGCTACACCTTC.

This clone was detected only a few times. The chain is built from TRBV7-8 and TRBJ2-3; D might be TRBD2 (5 bases). The germline V gene encodes CDR1 SGHVS and CDR2 FQNEAQ. V lost 2 bases to trimming and J lost 2 bases, with 8 bases between them. The CDR3 consists of 14 residues. Here the CDR3 DNA reads TGTGCCAGCAGCTTATGGAGGCTCACAGATACGCAGTATTTT. Encoded protein: CASSLWRLTDTQYF.

The genes are TRBV7-3 and TRBJ2-5, with 7 bases matching TRBD2. This CDR3 spans 14 amino acids. Trimming removed 5 bases from V and 6 bases from J; junction bases left unmatched: 9. Germline V gives CDR1 SGHTA, CDR2 FQGTGA. Here the CDR3 reads CASSPSGTLKTQYF. The CDR3 DNA reads as TGTGCCAGCAGCCCGAGCGGGACTCTGAAGACCCAGTACTTC.

The genes are TRBV2 and TRBJ2-5; TRBD2 aligns across 16 bases. The V segment lost 4 bases and the J segment 6 bases; nucleotides outside the gene matches: 8. There are 17 residues in the CDR3. The germline V gene encodes CDR1 SNHLY and CDR2 FYNNEI. The CDR3 region has the DNA TGTGCCAGCAGTGTGGGGACTAGCGGGGGGGCCGGGAAGACCCAGTACTTC. This encodes CASSVGTSGGAGKTQYF.

In DNA form, the CDR3 reads TGTGCCAGCAGCGTAGGGGGAGGCTCCCGGGGCACAGATACGCAGTATTTT. The encoded protein is CASSVGGGSRGTDTQYF. This rearrangement joins TRBV9 to TRBJ2-3, with D possibly TRBD2 on 6 matching bases. The germline V gene encodes CDR1 SGDLS and CDR2 YYNGEE. The CDR3 spans 17 residues. Deletions cut 0 bases from V and 1 base from J, with 15 bases between.